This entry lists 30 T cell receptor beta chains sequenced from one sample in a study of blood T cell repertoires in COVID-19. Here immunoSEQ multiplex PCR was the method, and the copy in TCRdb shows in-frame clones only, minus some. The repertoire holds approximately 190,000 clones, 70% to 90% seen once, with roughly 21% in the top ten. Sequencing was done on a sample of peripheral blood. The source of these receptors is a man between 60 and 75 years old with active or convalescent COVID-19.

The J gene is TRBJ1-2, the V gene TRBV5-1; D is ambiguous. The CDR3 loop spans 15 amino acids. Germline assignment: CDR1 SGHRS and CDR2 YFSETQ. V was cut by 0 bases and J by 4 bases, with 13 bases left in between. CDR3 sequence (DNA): TGCGCCAGCAGCTTGGCCGCAGGTACTGTCTATGGCTACACCTTC. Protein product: CASSLAAGTVYGYTF.

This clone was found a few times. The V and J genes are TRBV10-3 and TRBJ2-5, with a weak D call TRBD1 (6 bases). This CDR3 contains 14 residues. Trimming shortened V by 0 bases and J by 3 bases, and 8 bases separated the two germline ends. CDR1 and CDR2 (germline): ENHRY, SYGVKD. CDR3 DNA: TGTGCCATCAGTGAGTCGGGACAAAAAGAGACCCAGTACTTC. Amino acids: CAISESGQKETQYF.

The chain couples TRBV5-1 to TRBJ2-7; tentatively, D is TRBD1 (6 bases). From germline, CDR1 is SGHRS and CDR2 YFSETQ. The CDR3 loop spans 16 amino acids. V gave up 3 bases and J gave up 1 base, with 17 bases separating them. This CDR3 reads CASSSDTGTRSYEQYF. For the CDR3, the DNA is TGCGCCAGCAGCTCGGACACCGGGACAAGGTCCTACGAGCAGTACTTC.

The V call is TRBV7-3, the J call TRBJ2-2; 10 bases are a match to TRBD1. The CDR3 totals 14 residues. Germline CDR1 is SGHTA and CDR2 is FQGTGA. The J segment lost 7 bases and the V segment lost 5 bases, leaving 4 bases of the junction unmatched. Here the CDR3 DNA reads TGTGCCAGCAGCCTAGGGACAGGGGTCGGGGAGCTGTTTTTT. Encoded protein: CASSLGTGVGELFF.

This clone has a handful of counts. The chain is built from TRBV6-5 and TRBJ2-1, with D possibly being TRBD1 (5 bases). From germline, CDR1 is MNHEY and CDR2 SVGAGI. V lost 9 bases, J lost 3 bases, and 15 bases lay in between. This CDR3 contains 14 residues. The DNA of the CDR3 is TGTGCCAGTGCTACTACCAGGGACTACAATGAGCAGTTCTTC. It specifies CASATTRDYNEQFF.

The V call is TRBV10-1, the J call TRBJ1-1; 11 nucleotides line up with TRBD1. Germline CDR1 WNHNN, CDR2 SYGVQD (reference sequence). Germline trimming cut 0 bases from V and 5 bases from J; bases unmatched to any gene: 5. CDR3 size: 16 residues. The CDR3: CASSESRGTGGTEAFF. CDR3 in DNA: TGCGCCAGCAGTGAGTCGAGAGGGACAGGGGGGACTGAAGCTTTCTTT.

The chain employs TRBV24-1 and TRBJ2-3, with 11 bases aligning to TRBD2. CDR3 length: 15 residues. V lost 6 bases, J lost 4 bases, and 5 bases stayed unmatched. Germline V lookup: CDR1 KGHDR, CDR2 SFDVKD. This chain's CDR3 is CATSSSGGASDTQYF. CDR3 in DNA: TGTGCCACCAGTAGTAGCGGGGGGGCATCAGATACGCAGTATTTT.

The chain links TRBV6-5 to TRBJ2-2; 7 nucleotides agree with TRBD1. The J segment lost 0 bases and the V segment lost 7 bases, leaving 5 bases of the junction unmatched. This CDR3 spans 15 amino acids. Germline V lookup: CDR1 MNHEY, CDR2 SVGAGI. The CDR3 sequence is CASTRQGANTGELFF. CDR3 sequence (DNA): TGTGCCAGCACACGACAGGGAGCGAACACCGGGGAGCTGTTTTTT.

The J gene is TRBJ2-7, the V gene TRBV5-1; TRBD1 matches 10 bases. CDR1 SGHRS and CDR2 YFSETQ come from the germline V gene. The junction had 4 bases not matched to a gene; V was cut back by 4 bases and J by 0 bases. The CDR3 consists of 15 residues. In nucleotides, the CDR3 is TGCGCCAGCAGCACGGGACAGGGGAACTCCTACGAGCAGTACTTC. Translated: CASSTGQGNSYEQYF.

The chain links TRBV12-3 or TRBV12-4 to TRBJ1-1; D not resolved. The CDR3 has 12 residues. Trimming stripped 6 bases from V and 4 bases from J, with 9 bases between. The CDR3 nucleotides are TGTGCCAGCAGCACGGAGGGCACTGAAGCTTTCTTT. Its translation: CASSTEGTEAFF.

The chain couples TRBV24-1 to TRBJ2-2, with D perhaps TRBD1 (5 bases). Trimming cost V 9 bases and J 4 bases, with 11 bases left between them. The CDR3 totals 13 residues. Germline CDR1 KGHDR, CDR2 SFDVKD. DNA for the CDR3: TGTGCCACCGGTGCCCAGGGCACCGGGGAGCTGTTTTTT. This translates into CATGAQGTGELFF.

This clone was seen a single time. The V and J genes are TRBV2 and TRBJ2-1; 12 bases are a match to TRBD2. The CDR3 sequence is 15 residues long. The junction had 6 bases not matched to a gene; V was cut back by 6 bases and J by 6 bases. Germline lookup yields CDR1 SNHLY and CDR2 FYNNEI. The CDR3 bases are TGTGCCAGCAGACCTTCTAGCGGGGGGGCCAATGAGCAGTTCTTC. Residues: CASRPSSGGANEQFF.

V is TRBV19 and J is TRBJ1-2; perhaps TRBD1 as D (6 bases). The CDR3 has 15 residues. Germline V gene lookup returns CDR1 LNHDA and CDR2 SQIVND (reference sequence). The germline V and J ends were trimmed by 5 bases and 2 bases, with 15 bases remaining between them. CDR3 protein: CASSPFRDKNYGYTF. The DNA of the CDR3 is TGTGCCAGTAGTCCGTTTAGGGACAAGAACTATGGCTACACCTTC.

CDR3 sequence: CASTVAAGQGADTQYF. CDR3 bases: TGCGCCAGCACCGTGGCGGCGGGACAGGGGGCAGATACGCAGTATTTT. V is TRBV5-1 and J is TRBJ2-3, with 11 positions matching TRBD1. Germline V gene data show CDR1 as SGHRS and CDR2 as YFSETQ. After removal of 6 bases from V and 4 bases from J, the junction contained 10 bases not matched to a gene. The length of the CDR3 is 16 residues.

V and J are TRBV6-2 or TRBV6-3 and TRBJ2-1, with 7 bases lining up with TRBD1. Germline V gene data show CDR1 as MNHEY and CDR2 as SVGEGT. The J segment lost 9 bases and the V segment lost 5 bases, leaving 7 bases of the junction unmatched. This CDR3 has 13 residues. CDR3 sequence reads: CASSTPGGSEQFF. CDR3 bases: TGTGCCAGCAGTACTCCAGGGGGAAGTGAGCAGTTCTTC.

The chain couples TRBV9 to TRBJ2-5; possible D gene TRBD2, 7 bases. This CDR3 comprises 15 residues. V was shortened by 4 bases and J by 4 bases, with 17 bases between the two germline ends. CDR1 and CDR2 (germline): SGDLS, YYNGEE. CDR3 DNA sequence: TGTGCCAGCAGCACCATGTCGGGGGGCAGAGAGACCCAGTACTTC. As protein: CASSTMSGGRETQYF.

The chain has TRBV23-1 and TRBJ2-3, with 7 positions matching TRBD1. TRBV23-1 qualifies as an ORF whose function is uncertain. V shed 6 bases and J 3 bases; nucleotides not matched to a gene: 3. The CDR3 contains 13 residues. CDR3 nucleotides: TGCGCCAGCAGAGGGACAGTTACAGATACGCAGTATTTT. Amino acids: CASRGTVTDTQYF.

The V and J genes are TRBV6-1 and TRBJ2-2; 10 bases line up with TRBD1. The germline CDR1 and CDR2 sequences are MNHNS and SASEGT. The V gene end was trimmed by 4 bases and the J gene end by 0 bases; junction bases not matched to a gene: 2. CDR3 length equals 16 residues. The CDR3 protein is CASSVGTGANTGELFF. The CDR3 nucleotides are TGTGCCAGCAGTGTAGGGACAGGGGCGAACACCGGGGAGCTGTTTTTT.

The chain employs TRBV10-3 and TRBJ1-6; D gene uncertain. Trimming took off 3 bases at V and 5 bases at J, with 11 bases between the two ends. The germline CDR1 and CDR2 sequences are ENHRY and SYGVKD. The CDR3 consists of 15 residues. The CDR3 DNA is TGTGCCATCAGTGAATTCATCAGGAATAATTCACCCCTCCACTTT. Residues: CAISEFIRNNSPLHF.

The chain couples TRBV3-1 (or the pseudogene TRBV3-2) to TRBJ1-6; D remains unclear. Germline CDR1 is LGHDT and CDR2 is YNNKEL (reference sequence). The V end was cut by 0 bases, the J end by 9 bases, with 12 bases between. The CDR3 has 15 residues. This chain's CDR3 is CASSQERGFRSPLHF. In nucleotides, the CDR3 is TGTGCCAGCAGCCAAGAACGAGGGTTCCGTTCACCCCTCCACTTT.

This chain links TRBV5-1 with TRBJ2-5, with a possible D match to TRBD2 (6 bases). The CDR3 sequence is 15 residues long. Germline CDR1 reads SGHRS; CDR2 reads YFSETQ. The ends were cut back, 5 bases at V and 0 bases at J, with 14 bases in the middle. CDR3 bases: TGCGCCAGCAGTTGGAGGGGCGTTGACCAAGAGACCCAGTACTTC. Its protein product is CASSWRGVDQETQYF. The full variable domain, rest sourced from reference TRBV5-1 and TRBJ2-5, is KAGVTQTPRYLIKTRGQQVTLSCSPISGHRSVSWYQQTPGQGLQFLFEYFSETQRNKGNFPGRFSGRQFSNSRSEMNVSTLELGDSALYLCASSWRGVDQETQYFGPGTRLLVL.

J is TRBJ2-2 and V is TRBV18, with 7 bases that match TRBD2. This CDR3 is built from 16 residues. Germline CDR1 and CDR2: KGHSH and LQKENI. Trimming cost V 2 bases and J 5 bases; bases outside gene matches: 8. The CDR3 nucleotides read TGTGCCAGCTCACCAATGAGCGGGGTCCCTACCGGGGAGCTGTTTTTT. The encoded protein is CASSPMSGVPTGELFF.

CDR3 bases: TGTGCCAGCATAGGGGAGTTATTCCGGGACAGGGGGCTCACTTCTGGCTACACCTTC. Protein product: CASIGELFRDRGLTSGYTF. The rearrangement links TRBV2 to TRBJ1-2, with 12 bases that match TRBD1. The CDR3 covers 19 residues. CDR1 and CDR2 from the germline V gene are SNHLY and FYNNEI. Trimming at V came to 7 bases and at J to 7 bases, leaving 22 bases not matched to a gene.

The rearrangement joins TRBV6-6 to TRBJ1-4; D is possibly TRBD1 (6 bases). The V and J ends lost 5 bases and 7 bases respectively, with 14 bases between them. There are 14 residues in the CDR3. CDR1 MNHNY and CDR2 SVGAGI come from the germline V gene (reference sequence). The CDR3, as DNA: TGTGCCAGCAGTCCTACAGGGATGAGTGAAAAACTGTTTTTT. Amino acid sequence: CASSPTGMSEKLFF.

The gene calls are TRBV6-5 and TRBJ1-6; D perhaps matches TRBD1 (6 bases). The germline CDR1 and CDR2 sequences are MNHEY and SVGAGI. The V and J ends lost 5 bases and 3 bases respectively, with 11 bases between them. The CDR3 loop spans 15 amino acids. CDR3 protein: CASSPSDSYNSPLHF. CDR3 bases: TGTGCCAGCAGTCCCTCGGACAGCTATAATTCACCCCTCCACTTT.

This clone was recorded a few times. The CDR3 nucleotides are TGTGCCAGCAGTCTAGCGGGGGGTCAAGAGACCCAGTACTTC. Protein: CASSLAGGQETQYF. This chain links TRBV6-2 or TRBV6-3 with TRBJ2-5; 11 bases match TRBD2. Germline values: CDR1 MNHEY, CDR2 SVGEGT. With 5 bases clipped from V and 2 bases from J, the junction kept 1 base outside the gene matches. The CDR3 contains 14 residues.

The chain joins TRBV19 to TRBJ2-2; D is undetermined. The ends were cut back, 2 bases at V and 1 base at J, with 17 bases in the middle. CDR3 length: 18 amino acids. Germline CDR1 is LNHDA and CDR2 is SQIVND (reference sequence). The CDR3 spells CASSINTRKFGNTGELFF. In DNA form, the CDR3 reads TGTGCCAGTAGTATAAACACGAGGAAATTTGGGAACACCGGGGAGCTGTTTTTT.

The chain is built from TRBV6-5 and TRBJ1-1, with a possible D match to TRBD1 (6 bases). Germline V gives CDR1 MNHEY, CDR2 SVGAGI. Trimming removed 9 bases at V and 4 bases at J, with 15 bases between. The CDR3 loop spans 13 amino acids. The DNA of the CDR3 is TGTGCCAGTTCCAAAGGGGGTGGCACTGAAGCTTTCTTT. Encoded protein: CASSKGGGTEAFF.

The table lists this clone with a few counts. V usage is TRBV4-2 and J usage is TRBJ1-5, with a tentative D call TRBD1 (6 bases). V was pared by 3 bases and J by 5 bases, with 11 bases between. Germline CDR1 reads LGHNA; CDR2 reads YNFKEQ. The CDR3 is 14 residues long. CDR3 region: CASSQTPGDQPQHF. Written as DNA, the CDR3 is TGTGCCAGCAGCCAGACCCCAGGGGATCAGCCCCAGCATTTT.

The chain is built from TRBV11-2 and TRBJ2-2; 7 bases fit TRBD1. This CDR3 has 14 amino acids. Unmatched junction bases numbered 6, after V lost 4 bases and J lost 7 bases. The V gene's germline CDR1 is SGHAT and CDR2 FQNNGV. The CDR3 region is CASSSLTGVGELFF. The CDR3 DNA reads TGTGCCAGCAGCTCCCTTACAGGGGTCGGGGAGCTGTTTTTT.